A selection of T cell receptor beta chains follows, all from one sample in a study of post-analysis software for immune sequencing data. TCRdb analysed the PCR reads with MiXCR anew, one entry per CDR3 protein. The sample comprises about half a million distinct CDR3 sequences, around 36% of which are singletons, and under 7% rests with the top ten. The sequencing sample was made of blood. These receptors were taken from a girl aged 2-17 years with multiple sclerosis. Each CDR3 is given with its conserved first and last residue. The order of the fields is V gene, CDR3 protein.

TRBV3-1	CASSQGRGSQPQHF
TRBV5-1	CASSYQEGGETQYF
TRBV18	CASSPPAGGLIDTQYF
TRBV20-1	CSARAVGQSFYNSPLHF
TRBV7-2	CASSRYYSATNEKLFF
TRBV6-2/TRBV6-3	CASRPLAGGYNEQFF
TRBV20-1	CSAIPRGGPDTQYF
TRBV20-1	CSASGLGRGGGLQFF
TRBV20-1	CSARRLTPGANYGYTF
TRBV6-5	CASSYMGSTEAFF
TRBV4-1	CASSQEGTLETQYF
TRBV5-1	CASSLGGPSNYGYTF
TRBV5-1	CASSLDPLQAYGYTF
TRBV14	CASSQPDIGSYGYTF
TRBV3-1	CASSQARTQYF
TRBV4-1	CASSQGLAGFRETQYF
TRBV20-1	CSSALGQQETQYF
TRBV29-1	CSVEGNGYTF
TRBV7-9	CASSSGGRSTDTQYF
TRBV12-3/TRBV12-4	CASSLAGRGGQYF
TRBV7-2	CASSLAWGRPSHEQYF
TRBV4-1	CASSRLGGGDGTDTQYF
TRBV20-1	CSARPGGSGSQYF
TRBV7-2	CASTLERAYEQFF
TRBV11-2	CASSLVGGDETQYF
TRBV7-8	CASSLRQGGSLGTEAFF
TRBV5-4	CASSLAGGQSDEQFF
TRBV5-4	CASSLAPTPWETQYF
TRBV3-1	CASSLARYELNTEAFF
TRBV5-1	CASSLGRDREQFF
TRBV20-1	CSARDPGAQSLQQYF
TRBV7-6	CASSAGTSGRVLQQFF
TRBV20-1	CSARDPRGRLGYTF
TRBV5-5	CASRSRTAPEGTQYF
TRBV10-3	CAISDGATNEKLFF
TRBV6-2/TRBV6-3	CASSYSWGQPQHF
TRBV4-1	CASSLTKGTNYGYTF
TRBV25-1	CASRTGTGGGNEQFF
TRBV5-1	CASSLLFSGQQETQYF
TRBV3-1	CASSQDRRLEETQYF
TRBV7-9	CASSFVPGRDEQFF
TRBV7-2	CASSPLAESYNEQFF